The text below deals with one TCR beta chain. Antigen unknown. These data originate in a study of long-term antiretroviral therapy in people with HIV. immunoSEQ v3.0 was run at survey level. Sequencing aimed at roughly 35,000-55,000 T-cell genomes per sample. Sequencing used immunoSEQ multiplex PCR; TCRdb keeps in-frame clones, though not all of them. The table has tens of thousands of clones, more than 70% seen once. V dropped 6 bases and J dropped 5 bases, with 17 bases sitting between them. Germline lookup yields CDR1 MNHNS and CDR2 SASEGT. There are 14 residues in the CDR3. Regarding the study as a whole: Dominating the repertoire at all time points were the clones that expanded before ART.

This rearrangement joins TRBV6-1 to TRBJ2-7; D may match TRBD1 or TRBD2 (5 bases each). This receptor was obtained from a woman aged 30 to 39 with HIV. The sequencing here drew on unsorted PBMCs, taken 0.8 years after starting antiretroviral therapy. The CDR3 spells CASSRTALGDEQYF. Written as DNA, the CDR3 is TGTGCCAGCAGCAGGACGGCGTTGGGGGACGAGCAGTACTTC.